This T cell receptor beta chain was identified during a study of tumor-infiltrating lymphocytes in primary liver carcinoma. A constant-region primer primed TCR beta cDNA synthesis from about 530 ng of total RNA. Libraries covering TCR beta were generated through three nested multiplex PCR rounds (using a slightly modified ARM-PCR). Use of TRBV1-TRBV30 forward primers with a C-beta reverse primer characterized the first two PCR rounds, which lasted ten to eleven cycles each. TCRdb processed the multiplex PCR reads anew with MiXCR; each CDR3 protein has one entry. The sample has 150,000 to 200,000 distinct CDR3 sequences, approximately 80% seen once. For each extraction, RNA and DNA were obtained together from about 19-30 mg of unsorted bulk tissue. The study sampled five separate regions from each tumor. The CDR3 runs to 14 residues. Germline-derived CDR1 and CDR2 are SGHRS and YFSETQ.

The sequence derives from a man between 40 and 49 years old with primary liver carcinoma and hepatitis B virus infection. The rearrangement links TRBV5-1 to TRBJ2-3; D perhaps matches TRBD1 (6 bases). The sequencing input was tumor tissue from primary liver carcinoma. The CDR3 reads CARRLGHNTDTQYF. CDR3 nucleotides: TGCGCTAGGAGATTGGGACATAACACAGATACGCAGTATTTT.